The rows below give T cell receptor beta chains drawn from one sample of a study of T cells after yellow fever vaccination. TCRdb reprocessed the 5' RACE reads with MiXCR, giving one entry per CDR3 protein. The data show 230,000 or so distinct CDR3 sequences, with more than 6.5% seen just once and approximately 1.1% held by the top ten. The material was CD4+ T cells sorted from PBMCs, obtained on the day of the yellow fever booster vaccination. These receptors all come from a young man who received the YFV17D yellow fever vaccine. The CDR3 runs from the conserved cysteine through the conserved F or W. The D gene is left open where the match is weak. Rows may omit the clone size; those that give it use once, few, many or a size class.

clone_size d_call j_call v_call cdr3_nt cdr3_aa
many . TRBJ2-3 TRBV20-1 TGCAGTGCTAGTAAGGAGGGCAGGGCAGATACGCAGTATTTT CSASKEGRADTQYF
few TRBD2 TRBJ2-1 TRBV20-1 TGCAGTGCCATGACTAGCGGGATGAATGAGCAGTTCTTC CSAMTSGMNEQFF
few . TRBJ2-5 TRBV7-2 TGTGCCAGCAGCTTAGTGCGGGGCCTTATCCCCCAGTACTTC CASSLVRGLIPQYF
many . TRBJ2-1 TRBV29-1 TGCAGCGCTACTAGAGCCTACAATGAGCAGTTCTTC CSATRAYNEQFF
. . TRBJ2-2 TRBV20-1 TGCAGTGCTGGCCGGGACACCTACACCGGGGAGCTGTTTTTT CSAGRDTYTGELFF
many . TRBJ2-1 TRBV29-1 TGCAGCGTTCGGGCTGGGGTTAGTAATAAGTTCTTC CSVRAGVSNKFF
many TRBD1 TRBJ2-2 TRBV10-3 TGTGCCATCAGCGAGGGGACAGCCTCGGCCGGGGAGCTGTTTTTT CAISEGTASAGELFF
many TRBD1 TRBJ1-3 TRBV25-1 TGTGCCAGCGGACGGACAGGGGGAAACACCATATATTTT CASGRTGGNTIYF
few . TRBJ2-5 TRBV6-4 TGTGCCCTGACGGCAGGGCGGTCAGAGACCCAGTACTTC CALTAGRSETQYF
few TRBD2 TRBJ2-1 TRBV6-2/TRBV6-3 TGTGCCAGCAGTTACTCCCGGACTAGCGGAGACTCCTACAATGAGCAGTTCTTC CASSYSRTSGDSYNEQFF
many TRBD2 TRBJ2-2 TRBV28 TGTGCCAGCAGCCCGTTCCTAGCGGGAGGATCCGGGGAGCTGTTTTTT CASSPFLAGGSGELFF
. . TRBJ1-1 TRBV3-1 TGTGCCAGCAGCCAAGGGGGGAAGGCGGAAGCTTTCTTT CASSQGGKAEAFF
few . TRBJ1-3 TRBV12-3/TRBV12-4 TGTGCCAGCAGAGGGGAGAGTAACACCATATATTTT CASRGESNTIYF
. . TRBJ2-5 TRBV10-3 TGTGCCATCAGTGAGTGGGAACAAGAGACCCAGTACTTC CAISEWEQETQYF
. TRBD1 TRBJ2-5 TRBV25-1 TGTGCCAGCAGTGAATGGGACAGGTACCAAGAGACCCAGTACTTC CASSEWDRYQETQYF
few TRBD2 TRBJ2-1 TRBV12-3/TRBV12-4 TGTGCCAGCACCACCGCCGGGGGACTAGCGGGCAATGAGCAGTTCTTC CASTTAGGLAGNEQFF
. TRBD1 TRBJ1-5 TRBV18 TGTGCCAGCTCACCCGGGAGGGGGCGGAATCAGCCCCAGCATTTT CASSPGRGRNQPQHF
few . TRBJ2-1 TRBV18 TGTGCCAGCCCGTCCCCAGATACCGGGAACGGGAATGAGCAGTTCTTC CASPSPDTGNGNEQFF
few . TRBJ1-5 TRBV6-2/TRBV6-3 TGTGCCAGCAGCTGGGAACGAAAGACTGGCAATCAGCCCCAGCATTTT CASSWERKTGNQPQHF
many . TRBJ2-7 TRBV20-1 TGCAGTTTGATCAGGAACTACGAGCAGTACTTC CSLIRNYEQYF
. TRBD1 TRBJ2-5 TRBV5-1 TGCGCCAGCAGCTTAACTTCCAGCGGACAGGGGCCGAGGGAGACCCAGTACTTC CASSLTSSGQGPRETQYF
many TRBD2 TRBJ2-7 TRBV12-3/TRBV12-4 TGTGCCAGCAGTCAGCGGGAGGGTACCTACGAGCAGTACTTC CASSQREGTYEQYF
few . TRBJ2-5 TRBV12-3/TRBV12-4 TGTGCCAGCAGCCCCAGACAGGTTTGGGAGACCCAGTACTTC CASSPRQVWETQYF
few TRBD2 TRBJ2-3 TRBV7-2 TGTGCCAGCAGCTCAGGACTAGGCCACACAGATACGCAGTATTTT CASSSGLGHTDTQYF
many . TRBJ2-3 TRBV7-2 TGTGCCAGCAGCTTAGATTTTGCGGGCACAGATACGCAGTATTTT CASSLDFAGTDTQYF
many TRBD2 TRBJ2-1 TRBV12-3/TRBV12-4 TGTGCCAGCAGCCCTGGGACTAGCGGGCCCCTGGGTGAGCAGTTCTTC CASSPGTSGPLGEQFF
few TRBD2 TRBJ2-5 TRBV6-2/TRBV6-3 TGTGCCAGCAGTTACTCCCGTACTAGCGGGAGAGCCTACTTC CASSYSRTSGRAYF
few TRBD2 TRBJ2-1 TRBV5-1 TGCGCCAGCAGCCCCGCCGGGACTAGCGGGAGGGCCTTGGGTGGTGAGCAGTTCTTC CASSPAGTSGRALGGEQFF
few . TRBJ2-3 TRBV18 TGTGCCAGCTCACCAGGGTTTGTGTCAGATACGCAGTATTTT CASSPGFVSDTQYF
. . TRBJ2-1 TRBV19 TGTGCCAGTAGTGGACCGGTCCTTGGCAATGAGCAGTTCTTC CASSGPVLGNEQFF
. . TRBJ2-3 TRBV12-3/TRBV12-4 TGTGCCGTCAAGGAATTTGCTGGCACAGATACGCAGTATTTT CAVKEFAGTDTQYF
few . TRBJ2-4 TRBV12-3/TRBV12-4 TGTGCCAGCAGGTCCGGGACCATCCACATTCAGTACTTC CASRSGTIHIQYF
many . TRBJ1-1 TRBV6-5 TGTGCCAGCAGTTACTCCAGGACGCACTGGGGTTTCTTT CASSYSRTHWGFF
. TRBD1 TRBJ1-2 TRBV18 TGTGCCAGCTCACCTACCCAGACAGGGGGCAACTATGGCTACACCTTC CASSPTQTGGNYGYTF
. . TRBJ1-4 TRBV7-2 TGTGCCAGCAGCTCCAATACAGGGAGCCGTAATGAAAAACTGTTTTTT CASSSNTGSRNEKLFF
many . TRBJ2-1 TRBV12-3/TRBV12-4 TGTGCCAGCAGTAAGGCGGCAGCGGGTAATGAGCAGTTCTTC CASSKAAAGNEQFF
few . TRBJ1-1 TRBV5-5 TGTGCCAGCAGCTTGGTAGGGAAGGGACCAGCTTTCTTT CASSLVGKGPAFF
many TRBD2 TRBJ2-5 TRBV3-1 TGTGCCAGCAGCCGACTAGCGGGGAAAGAGACCCAGTACTTC CASSRLAGKETQYF
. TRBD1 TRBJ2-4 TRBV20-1 TGCAGTGCTAGAGAATGGGGACAGGGGGGCCTAGCCAAAAACATTCAGTACTTC CSAREWGQGGLAKNIQYF
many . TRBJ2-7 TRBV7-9 TGTGCCAGCAGCTTAGACGGAACCTACGAGCAGTACTTC CASSLDGTYEQYF
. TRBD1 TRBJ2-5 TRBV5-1 TGCGCCAGCAGCTCGGCCGGGACAGGGCCAGAGACCCAGTACTTC CASSSAGTGPETQYF
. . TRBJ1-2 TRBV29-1 TGCAGTGATACCGGGGACGGAGCCTATGGCTACACCTTC CSDTGDGAYGYTF
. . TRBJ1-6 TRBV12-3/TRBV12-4 TGTGCCAGCAGCAGACATTGGGCAGACCATAATTCACCCCTCCACTTT CASSRHWADHNSPLHF
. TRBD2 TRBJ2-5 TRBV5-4 TGTGCCAGCAGCTTGGGGGTAGCGGGAGTGGAGGAGGAGACCCAGTACTTC CASSLGVAGVEEETQYF
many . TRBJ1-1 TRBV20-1 TGCAGTGCTTTCCTTAATAAACGGATGAACACTGAAGCTTTCTTT CSAFLNKRMNTEAFF
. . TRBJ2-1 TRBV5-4 TGTGCCGCTGGGATGGGGGTAGCGGCGTCCTACAATGAGCAGTTCTTC CAAGMGVAASYNEQFF
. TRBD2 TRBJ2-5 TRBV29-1 TGCAGCGCGGGGGGGGGAGAGACCCAGTACTTC CSAGGGETQYF
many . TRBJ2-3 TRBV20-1 TGCAGTGCTAGCGGCGCCCCTAGCACTGATACGCAGTATTTT CSASGAPSTDTQYF
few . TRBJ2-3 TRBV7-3 TGTGCCAGCAGCTTTCCGGCGGGATGGCAGTATTTT CASSFPAGWQYF
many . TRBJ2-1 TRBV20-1 TGCAGTGCTAGAGCCCCCCCCACCGGTAGCCACAATGAGCAGTTCTTC CSARAPPTGSHNEQFF
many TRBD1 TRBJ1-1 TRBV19 TGTGCCAGTAGTATATCCCGAGACAGGGGTTTGGGAGCTTTCTTT CASSISRDRGLGAFF
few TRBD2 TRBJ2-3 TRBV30 TGTGCCTGGGAAACTAGCGGGACAGATACGCAGTATTTT CAWETSGTDTQYF
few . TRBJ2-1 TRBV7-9 TGTGCCAGCAGCTTAGACCCAGCATACAATGAGCAGTTCTTC CASSLDPAYNEQFF
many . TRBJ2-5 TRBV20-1 TGCAGTGCTAGAACGGGGAGTCGGGAGACCCAGTACTTC CSARTGSRETQYF